What follows describes a single T cell receptor (beta chain). The data belong to a study of blood T cell repertoires in COVID-19. Looking at the study overall: COVID-19 samples collected from the United States, Italy and Spain covered acute and convalescent phases.

Authors' data handling: The authors estimated nucleated cell counts from reference gene primer amplification. The protocol was immunoSEQ multiplex PCR, while the TCRdb copy is restricted to in-frame clones and leaves out a portion. That table gives V, J and clone size, and the DNA gave D and trimming. Here the sample spans fewer than 85,000 clones, under 95% being singletons. The germline V gene encodes CDR1 LGHDT and CDR2 YNNKEL (reference sequence). The V end was cut by 1 base, the J end by 9 bases, with 16 bases between. The CDR3 covers 16 residues. The V and J genes are TRBV3-1 (or the pseudogene TRBV3-2) and TRBJ1-6, with D perhaps matching TRBD1 (5 bases). Material for sequencing was peripheral blood. This TCR derives from a human donor in a cohort sampled during active COVID-19. The CDR3 nucleotides read TGTGCCAGCAGCCAAGTTTTCAGGGAGGGGAGTTCACCCCTCCACTTT. Amino acids: CASSQVFREGSSPLHF.